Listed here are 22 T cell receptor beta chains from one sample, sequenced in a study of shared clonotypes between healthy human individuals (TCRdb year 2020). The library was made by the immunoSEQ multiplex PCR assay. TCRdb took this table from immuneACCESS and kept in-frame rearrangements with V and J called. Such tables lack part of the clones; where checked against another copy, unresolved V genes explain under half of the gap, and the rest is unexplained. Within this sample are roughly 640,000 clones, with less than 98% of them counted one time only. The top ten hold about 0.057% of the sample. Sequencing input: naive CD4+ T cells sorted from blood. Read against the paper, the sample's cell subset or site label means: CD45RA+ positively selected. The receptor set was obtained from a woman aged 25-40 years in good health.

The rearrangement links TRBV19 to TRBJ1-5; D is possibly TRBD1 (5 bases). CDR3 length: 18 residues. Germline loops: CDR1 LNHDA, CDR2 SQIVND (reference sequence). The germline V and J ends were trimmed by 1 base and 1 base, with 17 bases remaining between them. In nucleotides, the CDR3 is TGTGCCAGTAGTATAGTATTCTTAGGGGTTTCCAGCAATCAGCCCCAGCATTTT. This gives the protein CASSIVFLGVSSNQPQHF.

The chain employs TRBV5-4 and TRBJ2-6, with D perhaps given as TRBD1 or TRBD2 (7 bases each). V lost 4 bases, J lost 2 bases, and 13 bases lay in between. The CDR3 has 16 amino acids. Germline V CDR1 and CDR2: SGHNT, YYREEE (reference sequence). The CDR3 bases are TGTGCCAGCAGCCCTCAGGGGGGGGCTGGGGCCAACGTCCTGACTTTC. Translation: CASSPQGGAGANVLTF. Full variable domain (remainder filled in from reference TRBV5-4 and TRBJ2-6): ETGVTQSPTHLIKTRGQQVTLRCSSQSGHNTVSWYQQALGQGPQFIFQYYREEENGRGNFPPRFSGLQFPNYSSELNVNALELDDSALYLCASSPQGGAGANVLTFGAGSRLTVL.

The CDR3 here is CASSKGVLTEAFF. CDR3 sequence (DNA): TGTGCCAGCAGTAAGGGGGTTTTGACTGAAGCTTTCTTT. The genes are TRBV27 and TRBJ1-1; TRBD1 is a possible D gene (6 bases). Trimming cost V 5 bases and J 5 bases, with 12 bases left between them. This CDR3 spans 13 amino acids. Germline V gene lookup returns CDR1 MNHEY and CDR2 SMNVEV (reference sequence).

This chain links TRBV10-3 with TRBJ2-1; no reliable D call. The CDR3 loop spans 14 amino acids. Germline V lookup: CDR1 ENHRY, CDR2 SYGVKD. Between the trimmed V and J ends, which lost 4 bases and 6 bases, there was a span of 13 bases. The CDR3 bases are TGTGCCATCAGTGGAAGGGCCATGACCAATGAGCAGTTCTTC. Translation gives CAISGRAMTNEQFF.

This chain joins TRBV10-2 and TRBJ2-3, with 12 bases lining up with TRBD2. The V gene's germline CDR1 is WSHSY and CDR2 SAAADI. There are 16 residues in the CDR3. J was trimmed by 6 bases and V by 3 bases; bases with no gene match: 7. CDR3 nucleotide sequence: TGCGCCAGCAGTGATCCGGGACTAGCGGGCGGGGATACGCAGTATTTT. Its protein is CASSDPGLAGGDTQYF.

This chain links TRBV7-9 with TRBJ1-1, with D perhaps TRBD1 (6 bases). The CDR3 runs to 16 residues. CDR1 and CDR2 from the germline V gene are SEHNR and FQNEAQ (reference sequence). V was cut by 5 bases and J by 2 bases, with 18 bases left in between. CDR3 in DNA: TGTGCCAGCAGCCGGACAGTGACAGGACCCAACACTGAAGCTTTCTTT. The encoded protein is CASSRTVTGPNTEAFF.

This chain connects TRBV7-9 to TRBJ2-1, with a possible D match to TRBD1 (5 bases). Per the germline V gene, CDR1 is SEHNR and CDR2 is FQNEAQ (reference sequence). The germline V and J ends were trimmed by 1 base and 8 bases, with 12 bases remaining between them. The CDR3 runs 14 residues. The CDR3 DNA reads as TGTGCCAGCAGCTTAGATGGGCAGGGCCATGAGCAGTTCTTC. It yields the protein CASSLDGQGHEQFF.

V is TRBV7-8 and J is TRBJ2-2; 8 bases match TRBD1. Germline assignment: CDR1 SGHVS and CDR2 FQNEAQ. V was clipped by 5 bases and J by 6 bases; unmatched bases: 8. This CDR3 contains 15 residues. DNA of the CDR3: TGTGCCAGCAGCCTCGGGACAGGATTTCCCGGGGAGCTGTTTTTT. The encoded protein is CASSLGTGFPGELFF.

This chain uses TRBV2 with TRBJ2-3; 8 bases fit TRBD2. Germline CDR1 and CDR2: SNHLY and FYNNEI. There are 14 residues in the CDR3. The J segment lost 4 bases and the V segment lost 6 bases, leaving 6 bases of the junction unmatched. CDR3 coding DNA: TGTGCCAGCAGCCCCGGGGGGGGGCCAGATACGCAGTATTTT. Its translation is CASSPGGGPDTQYF.

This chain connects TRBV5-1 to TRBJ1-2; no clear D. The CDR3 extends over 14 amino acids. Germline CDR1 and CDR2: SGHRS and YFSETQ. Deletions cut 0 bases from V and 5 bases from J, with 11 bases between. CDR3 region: CASSLAEGGYGYTF. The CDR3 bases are TGCGCCAGCAGCTTGGCGGAAGGAGGGTATGGCTACACCTTC.

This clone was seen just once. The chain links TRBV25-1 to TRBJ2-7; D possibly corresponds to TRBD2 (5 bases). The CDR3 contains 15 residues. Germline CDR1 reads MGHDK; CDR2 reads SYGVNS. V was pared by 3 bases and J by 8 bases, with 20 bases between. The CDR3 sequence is CASSDEGAGPEQQYF. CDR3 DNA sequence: TGTGCCAGCAGTGACGAGGGCGCGGGTCCGGAACAGCAGTACTTC.

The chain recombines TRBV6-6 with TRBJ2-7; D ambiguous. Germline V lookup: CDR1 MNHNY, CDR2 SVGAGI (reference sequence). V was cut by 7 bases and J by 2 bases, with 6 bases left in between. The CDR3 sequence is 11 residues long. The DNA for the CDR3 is TGTGCCAGCAAAGGCACCTACGAGCAGTACTTC. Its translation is CASKGTYEQYF.

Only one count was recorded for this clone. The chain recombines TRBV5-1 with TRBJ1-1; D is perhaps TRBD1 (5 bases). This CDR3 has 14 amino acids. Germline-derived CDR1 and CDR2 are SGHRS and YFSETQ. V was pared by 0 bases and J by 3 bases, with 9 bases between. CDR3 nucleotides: TGCGCCAGCAGCTTGGGACAGAGTTACACTGAAGCTTTCTTT. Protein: CASSLGQSYTEAFF.

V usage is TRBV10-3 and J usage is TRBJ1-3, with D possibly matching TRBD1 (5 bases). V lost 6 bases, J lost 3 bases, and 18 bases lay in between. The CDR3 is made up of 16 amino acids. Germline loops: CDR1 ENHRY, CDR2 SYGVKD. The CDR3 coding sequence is TGTGCCATCAGACGGACTGGAGGGGTCTTTGGAAACACCATATATTTT. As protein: CAIRRTGGVFGNTIYF.

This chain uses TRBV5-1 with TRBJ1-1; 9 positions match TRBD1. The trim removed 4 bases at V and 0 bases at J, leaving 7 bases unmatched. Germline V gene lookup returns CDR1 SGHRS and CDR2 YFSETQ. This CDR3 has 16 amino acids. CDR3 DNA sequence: TGCGCCAGCAGCACGGGACAGGGAGCAATGAACACTGAAGCTTTCTTT. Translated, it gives CASSTGQGAMNTEAFF.

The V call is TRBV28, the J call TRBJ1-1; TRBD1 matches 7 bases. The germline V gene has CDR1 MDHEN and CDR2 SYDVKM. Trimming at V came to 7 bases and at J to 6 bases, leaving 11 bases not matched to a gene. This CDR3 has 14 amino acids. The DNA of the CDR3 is TGTGCCAGCACCCTGGACAGGAGGATTCCTGAAGCTTTCTTT. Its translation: CASTLDRRIPEAFF.

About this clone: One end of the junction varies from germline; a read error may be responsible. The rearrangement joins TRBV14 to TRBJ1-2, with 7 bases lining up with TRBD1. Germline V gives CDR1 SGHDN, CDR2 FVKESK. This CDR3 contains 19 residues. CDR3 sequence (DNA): TGTGCCAGCAGCGAAGAGAGAGGGGAGTTGACAGGGTTTGACTATGGCTACACCTTC. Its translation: CASSEERGELTGFDYGYTF.

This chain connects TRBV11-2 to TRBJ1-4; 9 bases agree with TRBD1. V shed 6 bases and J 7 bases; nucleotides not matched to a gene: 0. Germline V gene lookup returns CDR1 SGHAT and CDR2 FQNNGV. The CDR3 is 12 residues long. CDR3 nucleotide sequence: TGTGCCAGCAGGGACAGGGGTGAAAAACTGTTTTTT. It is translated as CASRDRGEKLFF.

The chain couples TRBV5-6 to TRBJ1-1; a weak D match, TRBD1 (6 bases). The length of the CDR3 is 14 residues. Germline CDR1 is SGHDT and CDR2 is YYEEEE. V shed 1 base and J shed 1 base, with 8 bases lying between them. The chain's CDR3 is CASSLRGQNTEAFF. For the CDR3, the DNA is TGTGCCAGCAGCTTGCGGGGGCAGAACACTGAAGCTTTCTTT.

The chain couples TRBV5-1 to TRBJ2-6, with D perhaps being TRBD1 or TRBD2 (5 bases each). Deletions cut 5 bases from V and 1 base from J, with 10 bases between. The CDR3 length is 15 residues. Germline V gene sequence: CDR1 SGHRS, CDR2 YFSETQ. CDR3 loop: CASRIRESGANVLTF. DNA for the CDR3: TGCGCCAGCAGGATCAGGGAGTCTGGGGCCAACGTCCTGACTTTC. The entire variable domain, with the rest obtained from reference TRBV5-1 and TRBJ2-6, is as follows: KAGVTQTPRYLIKTRGQQVTLSCSPISGHRSVSWYQQTPGQGLQFLFEYFSETQRNKGNFPGRFSGRQFSNSRSEMNVSTLELGDSALYLCASRIRESGANVLTFGAGSRLTVL.

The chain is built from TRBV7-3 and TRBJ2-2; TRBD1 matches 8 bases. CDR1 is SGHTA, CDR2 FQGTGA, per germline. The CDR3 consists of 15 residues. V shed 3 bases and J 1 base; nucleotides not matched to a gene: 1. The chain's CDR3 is CASSFGTGNTGELFF. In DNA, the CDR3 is TGTGCCAGCAGCTTCGGGACAGGGAACACCGGGGAGCTGTTTTTT.

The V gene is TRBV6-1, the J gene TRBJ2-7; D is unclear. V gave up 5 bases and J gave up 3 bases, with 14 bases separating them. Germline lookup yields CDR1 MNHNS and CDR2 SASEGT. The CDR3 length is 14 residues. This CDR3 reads CASSSDQQFYEQYF. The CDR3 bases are TGTGCCAGCAGTAGCGACCAACAGTTCTACGAGCAGTACTTC.